The 9 T cell receptor beta chains below come from one sample, sequenced in a study of T cell responses to AZD1222 COVID-19 vaccine. Produced via immunoSEQ multiplex PCR; TCRdb's table is partial and in-frame only. The sample consists of about 97,000 clones, 70% to 90% of them appearing once. The sample was peripheral blood, taken on day 0 of AZD1222 vaccination. These receptors were collected from an adult in good health.

The rearrangement uses TRBV5-1 and TRBJ2-2; D not resolved. V was shortened by 1 base and J by 1 base, with 5 bases between the two germline ends. The CDR3 runs 14 residues. In germline, CDR1 is SGHRS, CDR2 YFSETQ. CDR3 sequence reads: CASSLSRNTGELFF. For the CDR3, the DNA is TGCGCCAGCAGCTTGTCCAGGAACACCGGGGAGCTGTTTTTT.

V and J are TRBV18 and TRBJ1-2; D ambiguous. The CDR3 is 13 residues long. Trimming took off 5 bases at V and 5 bases at J, with 12 bases between the two ends. Germline CDR1 is KGHSH and CDR2 is LQKENI. The CDR3 sequence is CASSIDGGYGYTF. The DNA for the CDR3 is TGTGCCAGCTCAATAGACGGTGGATATGGCTACACCTTC.

This chain connects TRBV6-9 to TRBJ2-2, with 7 bases lining up with TRBD1. J lost 0 bases, V lost 4 bases, and 8 bases had no gene match. In germline, CDR1 is MNHGY, CDR2 SVAAGI. The length of the CDR3 is 17 residues. The CDR3 DNA is TGTGCCAGCAGTTCAAACCCCGGGACAGCGAACACCGGGGAGCTGTTTTTT. Translation: CASSSNPGTANTGELFF.

The chain combines TRBV19 with TRBJ2-6; D is uncertain. Germline assignment: CDR1 LNHDA and CDR2 SQIVND (reference sequence). This CDR3 contains 15 residues. Trimming stripped 4 bases from V and 3 bases from J, with 10 bases between. The CDR3 DNA follows: TGTGCCAGTAGTAGAACGGTTAATGGGGCCAACGTCCTGACTTTC. This gives the protein CASSRTVNGANVLTF.

This chain uses TRBV11-3 with TRBJ1-6, with D perhaps TRBD1 (5 bases). This CDR3 region has 14 residues. V lost 4 bases and J lost 7, with 11 bases in between. Germline CDR1 SGHNT, CDR2 YENEEA. CDR3 loop: CASSSGRKNSPLHF. The CDR3 DNA follows: TGTGCCAGCAGCTCGGGACGGAAAAATTCACCCCTCCACTTT.

The gene calls are TRBV5-8 and TRBJ1-5, with no clear D. The CDR3 runs 15 residues. Per the germline V gene, CDR1 is SGHTS and CDR2 is YDEGEE. Trimming left V 0 bases short and J 2 bases short, with 9 bases between. This CDR3 is CASSLEDPGNQPQHF. CDR3 DNA: TGTGCCAGCAGCTTGGAGGATCCGGGCAATCAGCCCCAGCATTTT.

This chain uses TRBV12-5 with TRBJ1-1, with D unclear. Looked up from germline, CDR1 is LGHNT and CDR2 is FRNRAP. The CDR3 is made up of 11 amino acids. V lost 6 bases and J lost 4, with 6 bases in between. CDR3 bases: TGTGCTAGTGGCCTGAGCACTGAAGCTTTCTTT. It codes for CASGLSTEAFF.

This chain links TRBV27 with TRBJ2-3, with TRBD2 as a possible D gene (6 bases). This CDR3 is built from 17 residues. Trimming cost V 3 bases and J 0 bases, with 16 bases left between them. Germline V gene lookup returns CDR1 MNHEY and CDR2 SMNVEV (reference sequence). The CDR3 region is CASSFLWVAESTDTQYF. The CDR3, as DNA: TGTGCCAGCAGTTTCCTCTGGGTAGCGGAGAGCACAGATACGCAGTATTTT.

The chain recombines TRBV18 with TRBJ2-7, with D maybe TRBD2 (5 bases). Germline CDR1 and CDR2: KGHSH and LQKENI. The length of the CDR3 is 15 residues. The ends were cut back, 4 bases at V and 0 bases at J, with 13 bases in the middle. CDR3 nucleotide sequence: TGTGCCAGCTCACAAACTACGGGGTCCTCCTACGAGCAGTACTTC. Translating it yields CASSQTTGSSYEQYF.